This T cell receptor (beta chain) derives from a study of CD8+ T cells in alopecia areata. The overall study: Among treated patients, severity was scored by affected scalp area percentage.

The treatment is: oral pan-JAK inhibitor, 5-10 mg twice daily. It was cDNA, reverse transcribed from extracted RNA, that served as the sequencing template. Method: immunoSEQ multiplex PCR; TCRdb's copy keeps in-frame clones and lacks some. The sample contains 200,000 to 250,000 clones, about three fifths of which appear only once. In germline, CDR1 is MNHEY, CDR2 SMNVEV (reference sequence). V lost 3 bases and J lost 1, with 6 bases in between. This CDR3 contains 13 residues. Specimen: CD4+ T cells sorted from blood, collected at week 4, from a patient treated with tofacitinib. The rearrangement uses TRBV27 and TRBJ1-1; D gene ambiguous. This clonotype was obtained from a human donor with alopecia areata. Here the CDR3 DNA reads TGTGCCAGCAGTTTTAGCAGGAACACTGAAGCTTTCTTT. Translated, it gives CASSFSRNTEAFF.